This is a list of T cell receptor beta chains from one sample in a study of T cell responses to AZD1222 COVID-19 vaccine. The data were produced by immunoSEQ multiplex PCR, yet TCRdb's version contains in-frame clones alone and is incomplete. This sample yields about 140,000 clones, of which just over 90% are seen a single time; 0.91% belongs to the top ten. The material was peripheral blood, obtained on day 0 of MenACWY control vaccination. These receptors all come from an adult in good health. Each CDR3 is given with its conserved first and last residue. The D gene is left open where the match is weak. Rows give clone size only sometimes, using once, few, many, or a class for an expanded clone.

CDR3 DNA: TGTGCCACCAGCACAGCCATGAGGTTTGGCTACACCTTC; CDR3 protein: CATSTAMRFGYTF; J gene: TRBJ1-2; D gene: .; clone size: few; V gene: TRBV15
CDR3 DNA: TGTGCCAGCAGGACAGGGGGCGACTCCTACAATGAGCAGTTCTTC; CDR3 protein: CASRTGGDSYNEQFF; J gene: TRBJ2-1; D gene: TRBD1; clone size: .; V gene: TRBV25-1
CDR3 DNA: TGTGCCAGCAACTTCCTAGCGGGCAAAGAGACCCAGTACTTC; CDR3 protein: CASNFLAGKETQYF; J gene: TRBJ2-5; D gene: TRBD2; clone size: .; V gene: TRBV5-6
CDR3 DNA: TGTGCCAGCTCAACACAGGGTGAAGCTTTCTTT; CDR3 protein: CASSTQGEAFF; J gene: TRBJ1-1; D gene: .; clone size: .; V gene: TRBV18
CDR3 DNA: TGTGCCAGCAGCCACGTGGGAGGGGAGGGCTACACCTTC; CDR3 protein: CASSHVGGEGYTF; J gene: TRBJ1-2; D gene: .; clone size: .; V gene: TRBV5-5
CDR3 DNA: TGTGCCAGTAGTTCGGGACTAGCGAGTACCGGGGAGCTGTTTTTT; CDR3 protein: CASSSGLASTGELFF; J gene: TRBJ2-2; D gene: TRBD2; clone size: .; V gene: TRBV19
CDR3 DNA: TGTGCCAGCAGCATAGGACAGGGCAGCACTGAAGCTTTCTTT; CDR3 protein: CASSIGQGSTEAFF; J gene: TRBJ1-1; D gene: TRBD1; clone size: .; V gene: TRBV5-8
CDR3 DNA: TGTGCCAGCAGCCTTGGGGGGACGGTTTCAATCGGCTACACCTTC; CDR3 protein: CASSLGGTVSIGYTF; J gene: TRBJ1-2; D gene: .; clone size: .; V gene: TRBV6-5
CDR3 DNA: TGCGCCAGCAGTCCGGGACTAGCGGGAGGCTCCTACAATGAGCAGTTCTTC; CDR3 protein: CASSPGLAGGSYNEQFF; J gene: TRBJ2-1; D gene: TRBD2; clone size: .; V gene: TRBV10-1
CDR3 DNA: TGTGCCAGTAGCGACAGGGTATACTCCTACAATGAGCAGTTCTTC; CDR3 protein: CASSDRVYSYNEQFF; J gene: TRBJ2-1; D gene: TRBD1; clone size: .; V gene: TRBV19
CDR3 DNA: TGTGCCAGCAGCGTGGCAGGGGCGGTAGATGGCTACACCTTC; CDR3 protein: CASSVAGAVDGYTF; J gene: TRBJ1-2; D gene: .; clone size: few; V gene: TRBV9